The rows below give T cell receptor beta chains drawn from one sample of a study of a mutant IDH1 vaccine in newly diagnosed glioma. The antigens for these receptors are not known. Clones were read by immunoSEQ multiplex PCR, and TCRdb kept only the in-frame ones, dropping some. The sample holds tens of thousands of clones, more than 80% seen once. The sequencing here drew on PBMCs, taken from a glioma patient whose treatment included an IDH1 peptide vaccine. The receptors originated from a young man with glioma. Both conserved end residues are part of each CDR3. A D gene is named only where the DNA matches it firmly. Size is omitted from some rows. Given values are once, few, many or a class for expanded clones.

d_gene,len,j_gene,v_gene,abundance,CDR3aa,CDR3nt
-,16,TRBJ1-5,TRBV18,-,CASSPSTPYSNQPQHF,TGTGCCAGCTCACCAAGCACACCTTATAGCAATCAGCCCCAGCATTTT
-,9,TRBJ1-2,TRBV9,-,CASSPGYTF,TGTGCCAGCAGCCCTGGCTACACCTTC
-,13,TRBJ1-1,TRBV29-1,-,CSVQQGRDTEAFF,TGCAGCGTCCAACAGGGTCGGGATACTGAAGCTTTCTTT
TRBD1,21,TRBJ1-2,TRBV10-1,-,CASSVSFGRQNPSGTGYGYTF,TGCGCCAGCAGTGTCTCTTTCGGCCGGCAAAACCCTAGCGGGACAGGTTATGGCTACACCTTC
-,21,TRBJ2-7,TRBV28,-,CASSLTLRDIFLGKSSAEQYF,TGTGCCAGCAGTTTGACCCTTCGGGACATTTTCCTCGGGAAGTCCTCGGCCGAGCAGTACTTC
-,16,TRBJ1-5,TRBV7-6,-,CASSLTGGRGDQPQHF,TGTGCCAGCAGCTTAACCGGGGGTAGGGGAGATCAGCCCCAGCATTTT
-,13,TRBJ1-2,TRBV2,-,CASSEVGAVGYTF,TGTGCCAGCAGTGAAGTAGGGGCGGTAGGCTACACCTTC
-,13,TRBJ1-4,TRBV28,-,CASMGTVNEKLFF,TGTGCCAGCATGGGAACCGTTAATGAAAAACTGTTTTTT
TRBD2,16,TRBJ2-1,TRBV4-3,-,CASSQDITRGVNEQFF,TGCGCCAGCAGCCAAGATATAACGCGGGGGGTGAATGAGCAGTTCTTC
TRBD2,18,TRBJ2-4,TRBV4-1,-,CASSQGLAGGLAKNIQYF,TGCGCCAGCAGCCAGGGACTAGCGGGGGGGCTAGCCAAAAACATTCAGTACTTC
-,13,TRBJ2-3,TRBV19,-,CATTGDLTDTQYF,TGTGCCACCACGGGGGACCTAACAGATACGCAGTATTTT
TRBD1,14,TRBJ2-7,TRBV30,-,CAGSRDSRSYEQYF,TGTGCCGGGTCTCGGGACAGCCGATCCTACGAGCAGTACTTC
-,15,TRBJ2-6,TRBV5-5,-,CASSLRGPGANVLTF,TGTGCCAGCAGCTTGCGAGGGCCTGGGGCCAACGTCCTGACTTTC
TRBD2,13,TRBJ2-7,TRBV2,-,CAGAGGRSYEQYF,TGTGCCGGAGCGGGGGGCCGCTCCTACGAGCAGTACTTC
-,17,TRBJ1-1,TRBV5-1,-,CASSLAPPTAGFTEAFF,TGCGCCAGCAGCTTGGCCCCTCCGACAGCGGGTTTCACTGAAGCTTTCTTT
-,14,TRBJ1-2,TRBV15,-,CATSPEGRLYGYTF,TGTGCCACCAGCCCTGAGGGGCGCCTCTATGGCTACACCTTC
-,15,TRBJ2-7,TRBV9,-,CASSVGAGWIYEQYF,TGTGCCAGCAGCGTAGGGGCGGGATGGATCTACGAGCAGTACTTC
TRBD2,15,TRBJ2-3,TRBV6-1,-,CASSETSGGADTQYF,TGTGCCAGCAGCGAGACTAGCGGGGGGGCAGATACGCAGTATTTT
-,13,TRBJ2-2,TRBV6-5,-,CASSYSKQVELFF,TGTGCCAGCAGTTACTCGAAGCAGGTGGAGCTGTTTTTT
TRBD1,12,TRBJ2-1,TRBV2,-,CASNRGGDEQFF,TGTGCCAGCAATAGAGGGGGCGATGAGCAGTTCTTC
-,15,TRBJ2-7,TRBV28,-,CASSLSPGLSYEQYF,TGTGCCAGCAGTTTAAGTCCGGGGCTCTCCTACGAGCAGTACTTC
-,18,TRBJ1-1,TRBV28,-,CASSLVPPPFGGYTEAFF,TGTGCCAGCAGTTTAGTCCCCCCTCCTTTTGGGGGTTACACTGAAGCTTTCTTT
TRBD1,16,TRBJ1-2,TRBV9,-,CASSVAGQGLNYGYTF,TGTGCCAGCAGCGTAGCCGGACAGGGCCTTAACTATGGCTACACCTTC
-,15,TRBJ1-3,TRBV9,-,CASSIMGGKVNTIYF,TGTGCCAGCAGCATAATGGGAGGCAAGGTCAACACCATATATTTT
TRBD1,15,TRBJ1-1,TRBV5-1,-,CASSLAGGQVTEAFF,TGCGCCAGCAGCTTGGCAGGGGGCCAGGTGACTGAAGCTTTCTTT
TRBD2,17,TRBJ2-2,TRBV27,-,CASSLPRTSGRPRELFF,TGTGCCAGCAGTTTACCCCGGACTAGCGGGAGGCCCAGGGAGCTGTTTTTT
TRBD2,16,TRBJ2-1,TRBV4-1,-,CASSPQLAGGPDEQFF,TGCGCCAGCAGCCCTCAACTAGCGGGGGGGCCGGATGAGCAGTTCTTC
-,15,TRBJ2-5,TRBV4-1,few,CASSQEAGLTETQYF,TGCGCCAGCAGCCAAGAGGCAGGGTTGACAGAGACCCAGTACTTC
-,13,TRBJ2-1,TRBV5-1,-,CASSLGSYNEQFF,TGCGCCAGCAGCTTGGGCAGCTACAATGAGCAGTTCTTC
-,15,TRBJ1-2,TRBV30,-,CAWSSGNTRSYGYTF,TGTGCCTGGAGCTCCGGGAATACTCGGAGCTATGGCTACACCTTC
-,12,TRBJ1-5,TRBV18,-,CASSPSDQPQHF,TGTGCCAGCTCACCGTCAGATCAGCCCCAGCATTTT
-,13,TRBJ2-1,TRBV4-2,-,CASSQEVRDEQFF,TGTGCCAGCAGCCAAGAGGTTAGAGATGAGCAGTTCTTC
-,15,TRBJ1-1,TRBV4-3,-,CASSQGRGRDTEAFF,TGCGCCAGCAGCCAAGGAAGGGGAAGGGACACTGAAGCTTTCTTT
-,13,TRBJ1-1,TRBV6-4,-,CASSRPGIGEAFF,TGTGCCAGTTCGCGCCCGGGGATAGGTGAAGCTTTCTTT
-,17,TRBJ2-5,TRBV4-2,once,CASSHQPGRRIKETQYF,TGTGCCAGCAGCCACCAACCGGGCAGAAGAATAAAAGAGACCCAGTACTTC
TRBD1,15,TRBJ1-4,TRBV28,medium-sized,CASSLLGQGDEKLFF,TGTGCCAGCAGTTTGCTGGGACAGGGGGACGAAAAACTGTTTTTT
-,12,TRBJ2-1,TRBV10-3,few,CAISVLNNEQFF,TGTGCCATCAGCGTATTAAACAATGAGCAGTTCTTC
TRBD1,15,TRBJ2-3,TRBV29-1,-,CSVDGGTGRTDTQYF,TGCAGCGTTGATGGGGGGACAGGGCGCACAGATACGCAGTATTTT
TRBD1,12,TRBJ2-7,TRBV15,-,CATGQGTYEQYF,TGTGCCACCGGACAGGGTACCTACGAGCAGTACTTC
-,14,TRBJ2-5,TRBV19,-,CAASNGFPLGTQYF,TGTGCCGCCAGTAACGGGTTCCCTTTAGGGACCCAGTACTTC
-,15,TRBJ2-5,TRBV27,once,CASSLSPRYQETQYF,TGTGCCAGCAGTTTATCGCCGCGGTACCAAGAGACCCAGTACTTC
-,12,TRBJ2-5,TRBV7-6,-,CASSLAGETQYF,TGTGCCAGCAGCTTGGCCGGAGAGACCCAGTACTTC
TRBD1,16,TRBJ1-6,TRBV6-4,-,CASSASGTGKGSPLHF,TGTGCCAGCAGTGCCTCGGGGACAGGGAAGGGTTCACCCCTCCACTTT
-,12,TRBJ1-5,TRBV5-3,-,CARSRGGQPQHF,TGTGCCAGAAGCCGGGGGGGTCAGCCCCAGCATTTT
-,13,TRBJ1-5,TRBV30,-,CACETGSNQPQHF,TGTGCCTGTGAGACAGGCAGCAATCAGCCCCAGCATTTT
TRBD1,13,TRBJ2-1,TRBV19,once,CASTGGLHNEQFF,TGTGCCAGTACAGGGGGTCTTCACAATGAGCAGTTCTTC
-,14,TRBJ2-7,TRBV29-1,-,CSVKRDTSDYEQYF,TGCAGCGTTAAGCGGGACACATCCGACTACGAGCAGTACTTC
TRBD2,15,TRBJ2-7,TRBV5-4,-,CASSDGLAASYEQYF,TGTGCCAGCAGCGATGGACTAGCGGCATCCTACGAGCAGTACTTC
-,14,TRBJ2-1,TRBV29-1,-,CSAVVDSYYNEQFF,TGCAGCGCCGTAGTTGACAGCTACTACAATGAGCAGTTCTTC
-,15,TRBJ1-1,TRBV11-2,-,CASSFHAQRSTEAFF,TGTGCCAGCAGCTTCCACGCACAGCGGAGCACTGAAGCTTTCTTT
-,16,TRBJ2-7,TRBV6-5,-,CASSYSAGKGSYEQYF,TGTGCCAGCAGTTACTCGGCCGGGAAGGGATCCTACGAGCAGTACTTC
-,17,TRBJ1-3,TRBV10-3,once,CAISIYPPGQVGNTIYF,TGTGCCATCAGTATCTATCCCCCGGGGCAGGTCGGAAACACCATATATTTT
TRBD1,14,TRBJ2-7,TRBV28,-,CASSLGQGLSEQYF,TGTGCCAGCAGTTTAGGACAGGGACTCTCCGAGCAGTACTTC
-,16,TRBJ2-7,TRBV5-4,-,CASSSAATSVTYEQYF,TGTGCCAGCAGCTCCGCGGCGACTTCCGTAACCTACGAGCAGTACTTC
-,16,TRBJ1-1,TRBV4-1,-,CASSQFHSQRGTEAFF,TGCGCCAGCAGCCAATTTCACAGTCAGAGGGGCACTGAAGCTTTCTTT
TRBD1,16,TRBJ2-2,TRBV7-8,-,CASSQYQGANTGELFF,TGTGCCAGCAGCCAGTATCAGGGGGCGAACACCGGGGAGCTGTTTTTT
-,14,TRBJ2-3,TRBV30,-,CAWGEWGATDTQYF,TGTGCCTGGGGGGAGTGGGGCGCTACAGATACGCAGTATTTT